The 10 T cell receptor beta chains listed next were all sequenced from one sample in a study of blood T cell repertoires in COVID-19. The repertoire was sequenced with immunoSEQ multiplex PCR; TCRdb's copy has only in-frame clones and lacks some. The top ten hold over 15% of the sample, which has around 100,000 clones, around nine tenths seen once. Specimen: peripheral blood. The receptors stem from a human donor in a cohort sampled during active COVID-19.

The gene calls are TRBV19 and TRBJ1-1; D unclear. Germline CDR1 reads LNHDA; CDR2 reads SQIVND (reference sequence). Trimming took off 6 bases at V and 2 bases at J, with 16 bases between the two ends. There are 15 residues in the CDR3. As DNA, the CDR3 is TGTGCCAGTAGGGGGATGGAGCGGATCAACACTGAAGCTTTCTTT. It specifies CASRGMERINTEAFF.

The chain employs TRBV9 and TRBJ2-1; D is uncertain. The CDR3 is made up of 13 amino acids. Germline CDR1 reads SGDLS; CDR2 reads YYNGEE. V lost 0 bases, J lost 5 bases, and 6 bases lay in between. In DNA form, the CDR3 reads TGTGCCAGCAGCGTAGGCATAGACAATGAGCAGTTCTTC. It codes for CASSVGIDNEQFF.

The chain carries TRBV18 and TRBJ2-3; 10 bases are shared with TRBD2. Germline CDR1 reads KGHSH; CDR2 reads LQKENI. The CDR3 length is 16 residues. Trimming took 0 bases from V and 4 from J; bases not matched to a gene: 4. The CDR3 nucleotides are TGTGCCAGCTCACCACCGAGCGGGGGGGGCTCAGATACGCAGTATTTT. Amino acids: CASSPPSGGGSDTQYF.

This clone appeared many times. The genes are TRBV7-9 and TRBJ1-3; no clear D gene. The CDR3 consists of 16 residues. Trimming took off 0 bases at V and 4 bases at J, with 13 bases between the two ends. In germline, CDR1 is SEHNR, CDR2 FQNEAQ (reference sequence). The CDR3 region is CASSLAPREPGNTIYF. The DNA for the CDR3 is TGTGCCAGCAGCTTAGCGCCTCGGGAGCCAGGAAACACCATATATTTT.

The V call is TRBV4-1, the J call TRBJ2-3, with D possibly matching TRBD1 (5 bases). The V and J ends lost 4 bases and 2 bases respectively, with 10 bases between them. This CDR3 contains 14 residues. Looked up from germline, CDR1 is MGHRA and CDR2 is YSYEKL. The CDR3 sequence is CASSRDRYTDTQYF. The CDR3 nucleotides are TGCGCCAGCAGCCGCGACAGATACACAGATACGCAGTATTTT.

In nucleotides, the CDR3 is TGCAGCGCTGGGGGACTACTTACAGATACGCAGTATTTT. The encoded protein is CSAGGLLTDTQYF. This chain connects TRBV29-1 to TRBJ2-3; 7 nucleotides match TRBD2. The CDR3 loop spans 13 amino acids. After removal of 7 bases from V and 3 bases from J, the junction contained 7 bases not matched to a gene. Germline CDR1 SQVTM, CDR2 ANQGSEA.

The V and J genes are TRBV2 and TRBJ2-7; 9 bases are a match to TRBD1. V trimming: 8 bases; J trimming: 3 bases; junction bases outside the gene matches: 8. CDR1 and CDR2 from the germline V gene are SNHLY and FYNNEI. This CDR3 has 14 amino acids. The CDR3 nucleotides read TGTGCCAGCCGGGGACAGGGTAAAGTCTACGAGCAGTACTTC. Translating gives CASRGQGKVYEQYF.

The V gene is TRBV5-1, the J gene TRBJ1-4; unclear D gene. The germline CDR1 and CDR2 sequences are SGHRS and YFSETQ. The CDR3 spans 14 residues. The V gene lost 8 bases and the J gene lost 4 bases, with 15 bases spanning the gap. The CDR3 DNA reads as TGCGCCAGTTCCCCGGGAGCCTATAATGAAAAACTGTTTTTT. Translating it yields CASSPGAYNEKLFF.

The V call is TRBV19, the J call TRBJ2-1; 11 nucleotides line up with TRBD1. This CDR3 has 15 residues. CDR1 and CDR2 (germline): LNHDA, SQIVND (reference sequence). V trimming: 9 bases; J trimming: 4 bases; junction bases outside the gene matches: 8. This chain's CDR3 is CASREGTGGYNEQFF. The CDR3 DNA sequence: TGTGCCAGCCGTGAGGGGACAGGGGGTTACAATGAGCAGTTCTTC. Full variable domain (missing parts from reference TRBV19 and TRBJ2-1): DGGITQSPKYLFRKEGQNVTLSCEQNLNHDAMYWYRQDPGQGLRLIYYSQIVNDFQKGDIAEGYSVSREKKESFPLTVTSAQKNPTAFYLCASREGTGGYNEQFFGPGTRLTVL.

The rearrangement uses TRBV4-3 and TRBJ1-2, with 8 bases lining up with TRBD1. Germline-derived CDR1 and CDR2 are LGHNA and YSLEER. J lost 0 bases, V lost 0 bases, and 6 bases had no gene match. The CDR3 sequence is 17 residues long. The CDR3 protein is CASSQDIGTGANYGYTF. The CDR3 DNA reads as TGCGCCAGCAGCCAAGATATTGGGACAGGAGCTAACTATGGCTACACCTTC.